Shown below are 31 T cell receptor beta chains from a single sample sequenced in a study of blood T cell repertoires in COVID-19. TCRdb keeps only in-frame clones here, not all; method: immunoSEQ multiplex PCR. The table includes 77,000 or so clones, 65% to 80% detected once. Sequenced material: peripheral blood. These receptors were taken from a woman older than 75 with active or convalescent COVID-19.

This clone was detected many times. V usage is TRBV30 and J usage is TRBJ1-3; unclear D gene. V shed 3 bases and J shed 2 bases, with 5 bases lying between them. This CDR3 comprises 12 residues. Germline CDR1 GTSNPN, CDR2 SVGIG (reference sequence). DNA for the CDR3: TGTGCCTGGAGCCCTACTGGAAACACCATATATTTT. It codes for CAWSPTGNTIYF.

This clone was found many times. The V gene is TRBV2, the J gene TRBJ1-5; tentatively, D is TRBD1 (6 bases). The V end was cut by 8 bases, the J end by 1 base, with 9 bases between. The CDR3 is made up of 13 amino acids. The germline CDR1 and CDR2 sequences are SNHLY and FYNNEI. The DNA of the CDR3 is TGTGCCAGCGGACAGACAAGCAATCAGCCCCAGCATTTT. It encodes CASGQTSNQPQHF.

This chain uses TRBV6-4 with TRBJ2-1; 9 positions agree with TRBD2. CDR1 is MRHNA, CDR2 SNTAGT, per germline. The CDR3 sequence is 15 residues long. Trimming removed 5 bases from V and 4 bases from J; junction bases left unmatched: 6. CDR3 amino acids: CASSFSGGAYNEQFF. The DNA of the CDR3 is TGTGCCAGCAGTTTTAGCGGGGGCGCATACAATGAGCAGTTCTTC.

The V call is TRBV6-1, the J call TRBJ1-2; maybe TRBD1 (6 bases). V lost 2 bases and J lost 8, with 15 bases in between. Germline V gene sequence: CDR1 MNHNS, CDR2 SASEGT. CDR3 length: 14 amino acids. The CDR3 reads CASSETQGPLGYTF. CDR3 sequence (DNA): TGTGCCAGCAGTGAAACGCAGGGGCCCCTCGGCTACACCTTC.

V and J are TRBV5-1 and TRBJ2-5, with a weak D call TRBD2 (5 bases). The CDR3 is made up of 12 amino acids. Germline V lookup: CDR1 SGHRS, CDR2 YFSETQ. V lost 2 bases and J 4 bases, leaving 6 bases between the germline ends. Here the CDR3 DNA reads TGCGCCAGCAGCTTTGAGGGAGAGACCCAGTACTTC. As protein: CASSFEGETQYF.

The rearrangement links TRBV5-6 to TRBJ2-7; D is perhaps TRBD1 (8 bases). The CDR3 extends over 16 amino acids. The germline gives CDR1 SGHDT, CDR2 YYEEEE. V was clipped by 4 bases and J by 0 bases, with 17 bases between them. CDR3 nucleotide sequence: TGTGCCAGCAGCCCGCAGGGGGCTAGCGGCTCCTACGAGCAGTACTTC. The encoded protein is CASSPQGASGSYEQYF. The entire variable domain, with the rest obtained from reference TRBV5-6 and TRBJ2-7, is as follows: DAGVTQSPTHLIKTRGQQVTLRCSPKSGHDTVSWYQQALGQGPQFIFQYYEEEERQRGNFPDRFSGHQFPNYSSELNVNALLLGDSALYLCASSPQGASGSYEQYFGPGTRLTVT.

The CDR3 region has the DNA TGTGCCAGTAGTATGGGGGGAGGGGAAGTATTAGCCTACAATGAGCAGTTCTTC. Its translation: CASSMGGGEVLAYNEQFF. This chain uses TRBV19 with TRBJ2-1; 7 bases are shared with TRBD2. The CDR3 is made up of 18 amino acids. The germline V gene encodes CDR1 LNHDA and CDR2 SQIVND (reference sequence). J was trimmed by 2 bases and V by 3 bases; bases with no gene match: 13.

This rearrangement joins TRBV18 to TRBJ1-2, with D unresolved. Germline lookup yields CDR1 KGHSH and CDR2 LQKENI. Trimming removed 3 bases at V and 5 bases at J, with 10 bases between. This CDR3 is built from 13 residues. CDR3 amino acids: CASSPDRGYGYTF. The CDR3 nucleotides are TGTGCCAGCTCACCCGACCGCGGATATGGCTACACCTTC.

This chain joins TRBV2 and TRBJ2-5; a weak D match, TRBD1 (6 bases). Germline lookup yields CDR1 SNHLY and CDR2 FYNNEI. There are 13 residues in the CDR3. V was shortened by 8 bases and J by 4 bases, with 14 bases between the two germline ends. CDR3 sequence reads: CASGRGFLETQYF. The CDR3 coding sequence is TGTGCCAGCGGCAGGGGTTTCTTAGAGACCCAGTACTTC.

V usage is TRBV7-2 and J usage is TRBJ2-3; no clear D. V was cut by 3 bases and J by 2 bases, with 3 bases left in between. The CDR3 is 12 amino acids. Germline CDR1 and CDR2: SGHTA and FQGNSA. The CDR3 nucleotides are TGTGCCAGCAGCTTTCACACAGATACGCAGTATTTT. This gives the protein CASSFHTDTQYF.

The chain carries TRBV10-3 and TRBJ2-7; D is perhaps TRBD2 (7 bases). This CDR3 is built from 17 residues. The V gene's germline CDR1 is ENHRY and CDR2 SYGVKD. V was cut by 4 bases and J by 1 base, with 20 bases left in between. The DNA of the CDR3 is TGTGCCATCAGTGGACGTAGGGGGGGTTTGGAATCCTACGAGCAGTACTTC. Amino acids: CAISGRRGGLESYEQYF.

V usage is TRBV5-1 and J usage is TRBJ2-7, with 9 bases identical to TRBD2. The CDR3 loop spans 17 amino acids. Germline loops: CDR1 SGHRS, CDR2 YFSETQ. V lost 1 base, J lost 2 bases, and 10 bases stayed unmatched. The CDR3 sequence: CASSLKGGRDQAYEQYF. The CDR3 nucleotides are TGCGCCAGCAGCTTGAAAGGCGGGAGGGACCAAGCCTACGAGCAGTACTTC.

This chain links TRBV4-3 with TRBJ2-2; no firm D call. This CDR3 has 13 residues. V was pared by 4 bases and J by 4 bases, with 7 bases between. CDR1 LGHNA and CDR2 YSLEER come from the germline V gene. The CDR3 DNA reads as TGCGCCAGCAGCCGAGGAGCCACCGGGGAGCTGTTTTTT. Translation: CASSRGATGELFF.

CDR3 loop: CASSRDRGTTEAFF. The CDR3 nucleotides are TGCGCCAGCAGCCGAGACCGGGGAACCACTGAAGCTTTCTTT. The chain is built from TRBV4-3 and TRBJ1-1; no clear D. V was trimmed by 4 bases and J by 4 bases, leaving 13 bases between them. CDR1 is LGHNA and CDR2 is YSLEER in the germline V gene. The CDR3 has 14 residues.

CDR3 coding DNA: TGTGCCAGCAGCTGGGACAGCACCCACTATGGCTACACCTTC. Translating it yields CASSWDSTHYGYTF. The chain combines TRBV5-8 with TRBJ1-2; 7 bases map to TRBD1. The CDR3 length is 14 residues. CDR1 is SGHTS and CDR2 is YDEGEE in the germline V gene. V shed 3 bases and J 3 bases; nucleotides not matched to a gene: 5.

This sequence joins TRBV21-1 and TRBJ1-1. TRBV21-1 has pseudogene status. This CDR3 is built from 13 residues. CDR3 nucleotide sequence: TGTGCCAGCGGGGGGGAACTCCGCGGTGAAGCTTTCTTT. Amino acid sequence: CASGGELRGEAFF.

This chain links TRBV4-1 with TRBJ1-2; TRBD1 might be the D (6 bases). Germline CDR1 MGHRA, CDR2 YSYEKL. Trimming took 4 bases from V and 0 from J, leaving 24 bases between them. The CDR3 runs to 19 residues. CDR3 amino acids: CASSPVVFKPGQPNYGYTF. CDR3 DNA sequence: TGCGCCAGCAGCCCCGTCGTTTTCAAACCAGGACAGCCTAACTATGGCTACACCTTC.

This chain connects TRBV6-2 or TRBV6-3 to TRBJ2-6, with TRBD2 as a possible D gene (5 bases). The CDR3 is 15 residues long. Germline V gives CDR1 MNHEY, CDR2 SVGEGT. The V and J ends lost 2 bases and 3 bases respectively, with 8 bases between them. CDR3 in DNA: TGTGCCAGCAGTTACGCCCGGGATGGGGCCAACGTCCTGACTTTC. It specifies CASSYARDGANVLTF.

The chain recombines TRBV7-3 with TRBJ2-2; 7 bases are shared with TRBD1. Germline CDR1 is SGHTA and CDR2 is FQGTGA. The junction had 10 bases not matched to a gene; V was cut back by 6 bases and J by 3 bases. CDR3 size: 16 residues. This CDR3 is CASSPWDRSDTGELFF. The DNA of the CDR3 is TGTGCCAGCAGTCCCTGGGACAGATCAGACACCGGGGAGCTGTTTTTT.

This clone was counted only a few times. This chain uses TRBV29-1 with TRBJ2-3; 9 nucleotides line up with TRBD1. The CDR3 is 14 amino acids. CDR1 SQVTM and CDR2 ANQGSEA come from the germline V gene. V shed 6 bases, J shed 0 bases, and the junction held 4 bases outside the gene matches. The DNA of the CDR3 is TGCAGCGTCGGGACAGGGATCAGCACAGATACGCAGTATTTT. It translates to CSVGTGISTDTQYF.

This chain links TRBV7-8 with TRBJ2-2, with 7 positions matching TRBD2. Per germline, CDR1 SGHVS and CDR2 FQNEAQ. Trimming at V came to 5 bases and at J to 6 bases, leaving 9 bases not matched to a gene. The CDR3 has 15 amino acids. The CDR3 is CASSRTTSVAGELFF. DNA for the CDR3: TGTGCCAGCAGCCGCACCACTAGCGTTGCCGGGGAGCTGTTTTTT.

J is TRBJ2-2 and V is TRBV11-1; TRBD2 might be the D (6 bases). There are 16 residues in the CDR3. Trimming removed 1 base at V and 6 bases at J, with 15 bases between. The V gene's germline CDR1 is SGHAT and CDR2 FQDESV (reference sequence). The CDR3 protein is CASSLDGREVPGELFF. DNA of the CDR3: TGTGCCAGCAGCTTAGATGGCAGGGAGGTGCCCGGGGAGCTGTTTTTT. The whole variable domain, filled in from reference TRBV11-1 and TRBJ2-2, reads EAEVAQSPRYKITEKSQAVAFWCDPISGHATLYWYRQILGQGPELLVQFQDESVVDDSQLPKDRFSAERLKGVDSTLKIQPAELGDSAMYLCASSLDGREVPGELFFGEGSRLTVL.

The V call is TRBV2, the J call TRBJ2-1, with a possible D match to TRBD1 (5 bases). Germline V CDR1 and CDR2: SNHLY, FYNNEI. CDR3 size: 13 residues. V gave up 11 bases and J gave up 9 bases, with 20 bases separating them. CDR3 DNA: TGTGCCTCCCCGGCCAAGGGGTCGGCTGAGCAGTTCTTC. Its translation: CASPAKGSAEQFF.

The genes are TRBV5-6 and TRBJ1-2; D gene uncertain. Germline-derived CDR1 and CDR2 are SGHDT and YYEEEE. The CDR3 has 13 residues. Deletions cut 2 bases from V and 0 bases from J, with 5 bases between. The CDR3 bases are TGTGCCAGCAGCTTCGGGTCTAACTATGGCTACACCTTC. Translation gives CASSFGSNYGYTF.

This clone was seen only a few times. This chain links TRBV21-1 with TRBJ2-3; the listed D gene, TRBD2, was not tested against the DNA. TRBV21-1 is a listed pseudogene. CDR3 length equals 20 residues. The CDR3 spells CASSKVQLAGGRPHTDTQYF. DNA for the CDR3: TGTGCCAGCAGCAAAGTACAACTAGCGGGGGGGCGACCGCACACAGATACGCAGTATTTT.

The chain joins TRBV27 to TRBJ1-5; possible D gene TRBD1, 6 bases. V was cut by 5 bases and J by 6 bases, with 14 bases left in between. The germline V gene encodes CDR1 MNHEY and CDR2 SMNVEV (reference sequence). The CDR3 length is 14 residues. The CDR3 coding sequence is TGTGCCAGCAGTCCCACAGGGAACGTTCAGCCCCAGCATTTT. Its protein product is CASSPTGNVQPQHF.

This clone was detected only a few times. The chain carries TRBV9 and TRBJ1-5; TRBD1 matches 9 bases. This CDR3 is 21 amino acids long. The trim removed 0 bases at V and 3 bases at J, leaving 19 bases unmatched. Germline CDR1 and CDR2: SGDLS and YYNGEE. DNA of the CDR3: TGTGCCAGCAGCGTAGCTGGAACGTTCGTTCCGGGACAGGGATCCAATCAGCCCCAGCATTTT. Protein sequence: CASSVAGTFVPGQGSNQPQHF. The complete variable domain, with remaining parts taken from reference TRBV9 and TRBJ1-5, reads DSGVTQTPKHLITATGQRVTLRCSPRSGDLSVYWYQQSLDQGLQFLIQYYNGEERAKGNILERFSAQQFPDLHSELNLSSLELGDSALYFCASSVAGTFVPGQGSNQPQHFGDGTRLSIL.

The chain links TRBV5-1 to TRBJ1-5; TRBD1 might be the D (5 bases). Trimming removed 5 bases at V and 11 bases at J, with 20 bases between. Germline lookup yields CDR1 SGHRS and CDR2 YFSETQ. This CDR3 has 14 residues. The CDR3 DNA sequence: TGCGCCAGCAGTCCGGACGGGGGGTCCCCGGCCCAGCATTTT. Protein: CASSPDGGSPAQHF.

The chain links TRBV27 to TRBJ2-2; TRBD1 is a possible D gene (5 bases). CDR1 and CDR2 (germline): MNHEY, SMNVEV (reference sequence). V was cut by 4 bases and J by 2 bases, with 11 bases left in between. The length of the CDR3 is 15 residues. CDR3 sequence (DNA): TGTGCCAGCAGTTCCCAAGACAGTAACACCGGGGAGCTGTTTTTT. Translation: CASSSQDSNTGELFF.

This clone was counted once. The rearrangement uses TRBV30 and TRBJ2-3; 10 bases fit TRBD1. J gave up 6 bases and V 5 bases, and 8 bases lay outside the gene matches. Germline V gives CDR1 GTSNPN, CDR2 SVGIG (reference sequence). The CDR3 runs 14 residues. The CDR3 nucleotides read TGTGCCTGGTGCCGACAGGGGGCGGGGGATACGCAGTATTTT. Protein product: CAWCRQGAGDTQYF. Filled out from reference TRBV30 and TRBJ2-3, the complete variable domain reads SQTIHQWPATLVQPVGSPLSLECTVEGTSNPNLYWYRQAAGRGLQLLFYSVGIGQISSEVPQNLSASRPQDRQFILSSKKLLLSDSGFYLCAWCRQGAGDTQYFGPGTRLTVL.

The chain recombines TRBV5-6 with TRBJ1-3; D remains ambiguous. The CDR3 sequence is 14 residues long. Trimming removed 0 bases from V and 2 bases from J, with 6 bases in between. The germline gives CDR1 SGHDT, CDR2 YYEEEE. Here the CDR3 reads CASSLGPAGNTIYF. The CDR3 DNA reads TGTGCCAGCAGCTTGGGTCCGGCTGGAAACACCATATATTTT. The full variable domain, its missing parts supplied by reference TRBV5-6 and TRBJ1-3, is DAGVTQSPTHLIKTRGQQVTLRCSPKSGHDTVSWYQQALGQGPQFIFQYYEEEERQRGNFPDRFSGHQFPNYSSELNVNALLLGDSALYLCASSLGPAGNTIYFGEGSWLTVV.